This is a list of T cell receptor beta chains from one sample in a study of radiation and T cells in renal cell carcinoma. The method was immunoSEQ multiplex PCR; TCRdb's version includes in-frame clones alone and lacks a portion of them. Of over 120,000 clones in the sample, approximately 86% were seen once. The input for sequencing was blood, taken from a patient whose treatment included radiotherapy and nephrectomy. The receptors originated from a woman in her forties or fifties with renal cell carcinoma. CDR3s include the opening cysteine and the closing phenylalanine or tryptophan. A D gene is named only where the DNA matches it firmly. Clone size, where shown, is once, few, many, or a class for clones that have expanded.

>-|TRBJ1-5|-|TRBV5-6
CASSFRLRTSANQPQHF
TGTGCCAGCAGCTTTCGGTTGAGGACATCGGCCAATCAGCCCCAGCATTTT
>-|TRBJ2-7|-|TRBV6-5
CASSENVEQYF
TGTGCCAGCAGTGAAAACGTCGAGCAGTACTTC
>once|TRBJ2-5|TRBD2|TRBV6-1
CASSAPAGGGETQYF
TGTGCCAGCAGTGCCCCAGCGGGGGGAGGAGAGACCCAGTACTTC
>-|TRBJ2-3|TRBD2|TRBV6-5
CASRWTSLDTQYF
TGTGCCAGCAGATGGACTAGCCTAGATACGCAGTATTTT
>-|TRBJ2-5|-|TRBV5-4
CASSLGQNQETQYF
TGTGCCAGCAGCTTGGGACAGAACCAAGAGACCCAGTACTTC
>few|TRBJ1-1|-|TRBV5-4
CASSLDRRTEAFF
TGTGCCAGCAGCTTGGACCGGAGGACTGAAGCTTTCTTT
>once|TRBJ2-6|-|TRBV25-1
CASSDRVIAGANVLTF
TGTGCCAGCAGTGACAGGGTAATAGCTGGGGCCAACGTCCTGACTTTC
>-|TRBJ1-5|-|TRBV6-4
CASSDSTESGPQHF
TGTGCCAGCAGTGACTCGACAGAGTCTGGGCCCCAGCATTTT
>-|TRBJ1-6|-|TRBV19
CASTAGATYNSPLHF
TGTGCCAGTACCGCGGGGGCGACCTATAATTCACCCCTCCACTTT
>-|TRBJ1-4|-|TRBV6-5
CASSYGGREKLFF
TGTGCCAGCAGTTACGGGGGGCGGGAAAAACTGTTTTTT
>once|TRBJ2-1|TRBD2|TRBV7-2
CASSLGLAGGSNEQFF
TGTGCCAGCAGCCTCGGACTAGCGGGAGGCTCCAATGAGCAGTTCTTC
>-|TRBJ1-6|-|TRBV18
CASSPTTDRSPLHF
TGTGCCAGCTCACCGACCACGGATCGCTCACCCCTCCACTTT
>few|TRBJ1-1|TRBD1|TRBV28
CASSLGTGNTEAFF
TGTGCCAGCAGTCTAGGGACAGGGAACACTGAAGCTTTCTTT
>-|TRBJ1-2|TRBD1|TRBV11-2
CASSSGQGVLNYGYTF
TGTGCCAGCAGCTCGGGACAGGGTGTACTTAACTATGGCTACACCTTC
>few|TRBJ2-7|TRBD1|TRBV5-1
CASRGQGLTGEQYF
TGCGCCAGCAGAGGACAGGGCCTAACGGGAGAGCAGTACTTC
>-|TRBJ2-7|-|TRBV27
CASSWGASIPLSPLYEQYF
TGTGCCAGCAGTTGGGGGGCCTCGATACCCTTAAGTCCGCTCTACGAGCAGTACTTC
>once|TRBJ1-5|TRBD1|TRBV18
CASSSGGGNQPQHF
TGTGCCAGCTCCTCAGGGGGTGGCAATCAGCCCCAGCATTTT
>-|TRBJ1-2|-|TRBV9
CASNGRGYGYTF
TGTGCCAGCAACGGACGGGGCTATGGCTACACCTTC
>-|TRBJ1-4|TRBD1|TRBV11-3
CASSPGTGVDEKLFF
TGTGCCAGCAGCCCCGGGACAGGGGTTGATGAAAAACTGTTTTTT
>-|TRBJ1-4|-|TRBV28
CASSLAQINEKLFF
TGTGCCAGCAGTTTGGCGCAGATTAATGAAAAACTGTTTTTT
>-|TRBJ1-5|-|TRBV9
CASSWGDVSNQPQHF
TGTGCCAGCAGCTGGGGTGACGTTAGCAATCAGCCCCAGCATTTT
>-|TRBJ2-5|-|TRBV7-8
CASSRGTVRETQYF
TGTGCCAGCAGCCGCGGGACAGTGCGGGAGACCCAGTACTTC
>-|TRBJ2-1|-|TRBV5-1
CASSLVSERHEQFF
TGCGCCAGCAGCTTGGTTTCTGAACGGCATGAGCAGTTCTTC
>-|TRBJ1-1|TRBD1|TRBV7-2
CASSLDRGLTEAFF
TGTGCCAGCAGCCTAGACAGGGGGCTGACTGAAGCTTTCTTT
>-|TRBJ2-1|-|TRBV7-2
CASRSTGLNLNEQFF
TGTGCCAGCAGGTCGACAGGCCTCAACCTCAATGAGCAGTTCTTC
>-|TRBJ2-7|-|TRBV7-7
CASSVSSGAYEQYF
TGTGCCAGCAGCGTATCCTCAGGGGCCTACGAGCAGTACTTC
>few|TRBJ1-1|TRBD1|TRBV30
CACSQGESSEAFF
TGTGCCTGTTCACAGGGGGAATCCTCTGAAGCTTTCTTT
>-|TRBJ1-5|-|TRBV2
CASIAEEGGQPQHF
TGTGCCAGCATAGCGGAGGAAGGCGGTCAGCCCCAGCATTTT
>once|TRBJ2-1|TRBD2|TRBV7-2
CASREGLAAAGNEQFF
TGTGCCAGCAGGGAGGGACTAGCGGCCGCCGGGAATGAGCAGTTCTTC
>-|TRBJ2-3|-|TRBV18
CASSLGPQVDTQYF
TGTGCCAGCTCATTGGGACCTCAGGTCGATACGCAGTATTTT
>-|TRBJ1-3|-|TRBV11-1
CASSLSTGGNTIYF
TGTGCCAGCAGCTTGTCAACGGGGGGAAACACCATATATTTT
>-|TRBJ1-1|-|TRBV18
CASSLDRVNTEAFF
TGTGCCAGCTCACTGGACAGAGTGAACACTGAAGCTTTCTTT
>-|TRBJ1-3|-|TRBV19
CASSARQGPGNTIYF
TGTGCCAGTAGTGCCCGGCAAGGGCCTGGAAACACCATATATTTT
>once|TRBJ2-7|-|TRBV5-1
CASSLEQGGYEQYF
TGCGCCAGCAGCTTGGAACAGGGCGGCTACGAGCAGTACTTC
>-|TRBJ2-7|-|TRBV10-1
CASRRATYEQYF
TGCGCCAGTCGCAGGGCCACCTACGAGCAGTACTTC
>-|TRBJ2-1|-|TRBV7-3
CASSDPGLQVNYNEQFF
TGTGCCAGCAGCGACCCAGGACTACAAGTAAACTACAATGAGCAGTTCTTC
>-|TRBJ2-2|TRBD2|TRBV4-3
CASSQVGTSGGKNTGELFF
TGCGCCAGCAGCCAAGTGGGGACTAGCGGGGGAAAAAACACCGGGGAGCTGTTTTTT
>-|TRBJ1-6|-|TRBV30
CAWSVIRQDNSPLHF
TGTGCCTGGAGTGTAATCCGTCAGGACAATTCACCCCTCCACTTT
>-|TRBJ2-7|-|TRBV7-2
CASSLGLGDPAYEQYF
TGTGCCAGCAGCTTAGGGCTCGGGGACCCGGCCTACGAGCAGTACTTC
>-|TRBJ2-1|-|TRBV21-1
CASRSQYNEQFF
TGTGCCAGCAGGTCACAGTACAATGAGCAGTTCTTC
>-|TRBJ2-2|-|TRBV7-2
CASRSWGESTGELFF
TGTGCCAGCAGGAGTTGGGGGGAGAGCACCGGGGAGCTGTTTTTT
>-|TRBJ2-5|-|TRBV6-6
CASSFAPPATQETQYF
TGTGCCAGCAGTTTCGCACCCCCAGCGACCCAAGAGACCCAGTACTTC
>once|TRBJ1-4|-|TRBV21-1
CASSRTNSGEKLFF
TGTGCCAGCAGCCGGACAAACAGCGGCGAAAAACTGTTTTTT
>-|TRBJ2-5|-|TRBV2
CASSEFDLSMAQYF
TGTGCCAGCAGTGAGTTCGACCTCTCGATGGCCCAGTACTTC
>-|TRBJ1-5|TRBD1|TRBV7-9
CASSLYRQGGNQPQHF
TGTGCCAGCAGCTTATACAGACAGGGGGGCAATCAGCCCCAGCATTTT
>-|TRBJ2-7|-|TRBV7-9
CASSLMADYEQYF
TGTGCCAGCAGCTTAATGGCGGACTACGAGCAGTACTTC
>few|TRBJ1-4|TRBD1|TRBV28
CASSLQGAITNEKLFF
TGTGCCAGCAGTTTGCAGGGGGCGATTACTAATGAAAAACTGTTTTTT
>-|TRBJ1-2|-|TRBV7-2
CASSFRESVNYGYTF
TGTGCCAGCAGCTTTAGGGAATCAGTCAACTATGGCTACACCTTC
>few|TRBJ2-7|-|TRBV5-4
CASSSSYEQYF
TGTGCCAGCAGCTCTTCCTACGAGCAGTACTTC
>-|TRBJ2-1|TRBD1|TRBV5-6
CASSRTSTGGRFNEQFF
TGTGCCAGCAGCCGGACCTCGACAGGGGGAAGGTTCAATGAGCAGTTCTTC
>-|TRBJ2-3|-|TRBV4-3
CASSQDMSTDTQYF
TGCGCCAGCAGCCAAGATATGAGCACAGATACGCAGTATTTT
>once|TRBJ2-3|-|TRBV14
CASALEAIWADTQYF
TGTGCCAGCGCGTTGGAGGCGATTTGGGCAGATACGCAGTATTTT
>-|TRBJ2-3|-|TRBV9
CASSVERTADTQYF
TGTGCCAGCAGCGTGGAACGGACAGCAGATACGCAGTATTTT
>-|TRBJ1-4|TRBD1|TRBV28
CASIKGAREKLFF
TGTGCCAGCATTAAGGGGGCGAGGGAAAAACTGTTTTTT
>once|TRBJ2-1|-|TRBV28
CASRSGNNEQFF
TGTGCCAGCCGAAGCGGCAACAATGAGCAGTTCTTC